One sample yielded the 26 T cell receptor beta chains listed below, sequenced in a study of CD8+ T cells in alopecia areata. RNA, once extracted, was reverse transcribed into cDNA for use as the sequencing template. The protocol was immunoSEQ multiplex PCR, while the TCRdb copy is restricted to in-frame clones and leaves out a portion. Counted here are 45,000 to 70,000 clones, 90% to 97% occurring once; the ten biggest clones make up around a quarter. The specimen was CD8+ T cells sorted from blood, collected at week 0. These receptors all come from a human donor with alopecia areata.

This clone was observed once. The chain is built from TRBV13 and TRBJ2-2; possible D gene TRBD2, 5 bases. V lost 1 base and J 2 bases, leaving 20 bases between the germline ends. The CDR3 contains 19 residues. Germline V gives CDR1 PRHDT, CDR2 FYEKMQ (reference sequence). The CDR3 nucleotides read TGTGCCAGCAGCTTAGTTGGGGAGAGGCAGGCCCCCAACACCGGGGAGCTGTTTTTT. Translated: CASSLVGERQAPNTGELFF.

CDR3 nucleotides: TGTGCCAGCAGCCTCCAGACAGGGCTCACCGGGGAGCTGTTTTTT. The encoded protein is CASSLQTGLTGELFF. The chain has TRBV6-5 and TRBJ2-2; TRBD1 agrees at 7 bases. The CDR3 covers 15 residues. Losses at the gene ends were 6 bases for V and 4 bases for J; bases not matched to a gene: 8. CDR1 is MNHEY, CDR2 SVGAGI, per germline.

This chain links TRBV4-1 with TRBJ2-7; 7 bases line up with TRBD2. CDR1 and CDR2 from the germline V gene are MGHRA and YSYEKL. Trimming cost V 0 bases and J 0 bases; bases outside gene matches: 11. This CDR3 region has 18 residues. The CDR3 loop reads CASSQEPLASGDSYEQYF. The CDR3 DNA reads as TGCGCCAGCAGCCAAGAACCCCTAGCCAGCGGGGACTCCTACGAGCAGTACTTC.

J is TRBJ2-7 and V is TRBV6-6; D is perhaps TRBD1 (5 bases). The CDR3 is 13 residues long. The germline gives CDR1 MNHNY, CDR2 SVGAGI (reference sequence). V lost 6 bases and J 0 bases, leaving 9 bases between the germline ends. CDR3 region: CASSWTSSYEQYF. The CDR3 DNA follows: TGTGCCAGCAGCTGGACAAGCTCCTACGAGCAGTACTTC.

The chain has TRBV12-5 and TRBJ2-1; 9 nucleotides match TRBD2. Germline CDR1 LGHNT, CDR2 FRNRAP. The CDR3 consists of 17 residues. The junction had 7 bases not matched to a gene; V was cut back by 0 bases and J by 4 bases. CDR3 sequence (DNA): TGTGCTAGTGGTTTGGTAGGCGGGGGGGCTAAGTACAATGAGCAGTTCTTC. Translating it yields CASGLVGGGAKYNEQFF.

J is TRBJ2-5 and V is TRBV29-1, with TRBD2 as a possible D gene (6 bases). CDR1 SQVTM and CDR2 ANQGSEA come from the germline V gene. Deletions cut 1 base from V and 3 bases from J, with 15 bases between. This CDR3 contains 15 residues. In DNA, the CDR3 is TGCAGCGTTGAAGGGACTACCCTCCTAAAAGAGACCCAGTACTTC. Translation gives CSVEGTTLLKETQYF.

J is TRBJ2-2 and V is TRBV10-2; TRBD1 matches at 12 bases. Trimming cost V 3 bases and J 4 bases; bases outside gene matches: 6. The CDR3 runs 17 residues. The germline gives CDR1 WSHSY, CDR2 SAAADI. The CDR3 reads CASSEGTGGYITGELFF. The CDR3, as DNA: TGCGCCAGCAGTGAAGGGACAGGGGGCTATATCACCGGGGAGCTGTTTTTT.

The V gene is TRBV6-5, the J gene TRBJ2-3; D is perhaps TRBD2 (5 bases). The CDR3 is made up of 13 amino acids. Trimming took off 6 bases at V and 6 bases at J, with 13 bases between the two ends. CDR1 MNHEY and CDR2 SVGAGI come from the germline V gene. CDR3 sequence: CASSLRGWDTQYF. The CDR3 nucleotides read TGTGCCAGCAGCCTAAGAGGGTGGGATACGCAGTATTTT.

The chain joins TRBV7-9 to TRBJ2-1; D is unclear. This CDR3 has 12 amino acids. Germline values: CDR1 SEHNR, CDR2 FQNEAQ (reference sequence). Trimming removed 2 bases at V and 7 bases at J, with 6 bases between. Written as DNA, the CDR3 is TGTGCCAGCAGCTTAACTGTAAATGAGCAGTTCTTC. This encodes CASSLTVNEQFF.

The chain has TRBV4-1 and TRBJ2-7; D gene uncertain. The CDR3 runs to 11 residues. V shed 1 base and J shed 6 bases, with 4 bases lying between them. Germline assignment: CDR1 MGHRA and CDR2 YSYEKL. The CDR3 region is CASSQGSEQYF. Here the CDR3 DNA reads TGCGCCAGCAGCCAAGGGAGCGAGCAGTACTTC.

This chain uses TRBV6-1 with TRBJ2-7, with 10 bases aligning to TRBD1. With 4 bases clipped from V and 5 bases from J, the junction kept 8 bases outside the gene matches. Germline V gene data show CDR1 as MNHNS and CDR2 as SASEGT. This CDR3 has 15 amino acids. In nucleotides, the CDR3 is TGTGCCAGCAGTGTAAGGCGGACAGGGGGGGACGAGCAGTACTTC. Its translation: CASSVRRTGGDEQYF.

V is TRBV19 and J is TRBJ1-1; D ambiguous. This CDR3 is built from 15 residues. Trimming shortened V by 7 bases and J by 6 bases, and 21 bases separated the two germline ends. CDR1 and CDR2 from the germline V gene are LNHDA and SQIVND (reference sequence). The CDR3 reads CASTAEVGPYAEAFF. CDR3 bases: TGTGCCAGTACCGCCGAAGTCGGTCCCTATGCTGAAGCTTTCTTT. Using reference TRBV19 and TRBJ1-1 for the parts outside the CDR3, the full variable domain is DGGITQSPKYLFRKEGQNVTLSCEQNLNHDAMYWYRQDPGQGLRLIYYSQIVNDFQKGDIAEGYSVSREKKESFPLTVTSAQKNPTAFYLCASTAEVGPYAEAFFGQGTRLTVV.

The chain employs TRBV4-2 and TRBJ1-4; no definite D call. This CDR3 has 16 residues. Trimming left V 0 bases short and J 0 bases short, with 8 bases between. The germline V gene has CDR1 LGHNA and CDR2 YNFKEQ. CDR3 protein: CASSQDRSPTNEKLFF. The CDR3 DNA sequence: TGTGCCAGCAGCCAAGATCGCAGTCCAACTAATGAAAAACTGTTTTTT.

The rearrangement uses TRBV19 and TRBJ1-1, with no clear D. CDR3 size: 18 residues. V was cut by 6 bases and J by 0 bases, with 23 bases left in between. The germline V gene encodes CDR1 LNHDA and CDR2 SQIVND (reference sequence). CDR3 sequence (DNA): TGTGCCAGTAGAGCGTGGTTGGCAAGGGAGAACATGAACACTGAAGCTTTCTTT. As protein: CASRAWLARENMNTEAFF.

The chain couples TRBV13 to TRBJ2-2, with 7 positions matching TRBD1. The J segment lost 4 bases and the V segment lost 5 bases, leaving 7 bases of the junction unmatched. Germline-derived CDR1 and CDR2 are PRHDT and FYEKMQ (reference sequence). The CDR3 sequence is 15 residues long. CDR3 protein: CASSTTGTATGELFF. Here the CDR3 DNA reads TGTGCCAGCAGCACCACCGGGACAGCCACCGGGGAGCTGTTTTTT.

The J gene is TRBJ2-3, the V gene TRBV2, with 7 bases fitting TRBD2. The CDR3 is 15 residues long. V lost 6 bases to trimming and J lost 0 bases; unmatched junction nucleotides: 6. Germline CDR1 SNHLY, CDR2 FYNNEI. CDR3 DNA sequence: TGTGCCAGCAGCGAAAGCGGGGCTAGCACAGATACGCAGTATTTT. Translated: CASSESGASTDTQYF.

This rearrangement joins TRBV7-2 to TRBJ2-7; TRBD1 is a possible D gene (6 bases). The CDR3 covers 15 residues. The germline gives CDR1 SGHTA, CDR2 FQGNSA. Trimming removed 4 bases at V and 2 bases at J, with 15 bases between. CDR3 in DNA: TGTGCCAGCAGCTACAGGGACCTGTCCCCCTACGAGCAGTACTTC. This codes for CASSYRDLSPYEQYF.

The chain recombines TRBV29-1 with TRBJ1-1; 8 bases agree with TRBD1. In germline, CDR1 is SQVTM, CDR2 ANQGSEA. V lost 6 bases to trimming and J lost 1 base; unmatched junction nucleotides: 7. The CDR3 is 14 amino acids. The CDR3 here is CSVASGTGNTEAFF. CDR3 DNA sequence: TGCAGCGTAGCTTCCGGGACAGGGAACACTGAAGCTTTCTTT.

The rearrangement joins TRBV30 to TRBJ2-1; no clear D. Germline V gene lookup returns CDR1 GTSNPN and CDR2 SVGIG (reference sequence). V lost 5 bases, J lost 5 bases, and 7 bases lay in between. The CDR3 is 11 residues long. The CDR3 DNA is TGTGCCTGGGAAGACGACAATGAGCAGTTCTTC. Its translation is CAWEDDNEQFF.

This chain uses TRBV4-1 with TRBJ2-7; TRBD1 might be the D (5 bases). Germline assignment: CDR1 MGHRA and CDR2 YSYEKL. The CDR3 has 15 amino acids. Trimming removed 3 bases at V and 4 bases at J, with 16 bases between. Here the CDR3 reads CASSQPPQGGYEQYF. The CDR3 DNA follows: TGCGCCAGCAGCCAGCCCCCGCAGGGTGGGTACGAGCAGTACTTC.

The chain has TRBV19 and TRBJ1-1; D ambiguous. CDR1 and CDR2 from the germline V gene are LNHDA and SQIVND (reference sequence). V lost 5 bases to trimming and J lost 1 base, with 11 bases between them. CDR3 length equals 14 residues. The CDR3, as DNA: TGTGCCAGTAGTCCATCGTTTAGGAACACTGAAGCTTTCTTT. Translating it yields CASSPSFRNTEAFF. Full variable domain (missing parts from reference TRBV19 and TRBJ1-1): DGGITQSPKYLFRKEGQNVTLSCEQNLNHDAMYWYRQDPGQGLRLIYYSQIVNDFQKGDIAEGYSVSREKKESFPLTVTSAQKNPTAFYLCASSPSFRNTEAFFGQGTRLTVV.

The V gene is TRBV6-5, the J gene TRBJ1-3, with D tentatively TRBD1 (5 bases). CDR3 length equals 14 residues. The ends were cut back, 5 bases at V and 8 bases at J, with 16 bases in the middle. Germline CDR1 MNHEY, CDR2 SVGAGI. Written as DNA, the CDR3 is TGTGCCAGCAGTCATAAGGGGTGGGAGGACACCATATATTTT. Translating gives CASSHKGWEDTIYF.

The chain joins TRBV2 to TRBJ2-7, with TRBD1 identical over 11 bases. The CDR3 has 15 residues. The germline V gene encodes CDR1 SNHLY and CDR2 FYNNEI. V gave up 6 bases and J gave up 0 bases; unmatched junction bases: 4. The CDR3 DNA sequence: TGTGCCAGCAGGGTCGGGACAGGGGGCTCCTACGAGCAGTACTTC. Translated, it gives CASRVGTGGSYEQYF. Complete variable domain (other parts from reference TRBV2 and TRBJ2-7): EPEVTQTPSHQVTQMGQEVILRCVPISNHLYFYWYRQILGQKVEFLVSFYNNEISEKSEIFDDQFSVERPDGSNFTLKIRSTKLEDSAMYFCASRVGTGGSYEQYFGPGTRLTVT.

In DNA, the CDR3 is TGTGCCAGCAGCTTAGGTCGGGCGGGAGATACGCAGTATTTT. Translating gives CASSLGRAGDTQYF. V gene TRBV5-4 combines with J gene TRBJ2-3, with a weak D call TRBD2 (5 bases). The CDR3 covers 14 residues. Germline lookup yields CDR1 SGHNT and CDR2 YYREEE (reference sequence). V dropped 2 bases and J dropped 5 bases, with 12 bases sitting between them.

The chain employs TRBV27 and TRBJ2-7, with 7 bases aligning to TRBD1. The germline CDR1 and CDR2 sequences are MNHEY and SMNVEV (reference sequence). The CDR3 extends over 15 amino acids. V dropped 3 bases and J dropped 5; count of bases not matched to a gene: 10. CDR3 sequence: CASSFTPGQIDEQYF. The CDR3, as DNA: TGTGCCAGCAGTTTTACTCCGGGACAGATAGACGAGCAGTACTTC.

The rearrangement uses TRBV7-9 and TRBJ2-1; 9 bases align to TRBD1. Germline trimming cut 7 bases from V and 2 bases from J; bases unmatched to any gene: 6. The germline V gene encodes CDR1 SEHNR and CDR2 FQNEAQ (reference sequence). The CDR3 is 15 residues long. As DNA, the CDR3 is TGTGCCAGCATCATACAGGGGGCTCCCTACAATGAGCAGTTCTTC. It specifies CASIIQGAPYNEQFF.